Below are 13 T cell receptor beta chains sequenced from a single sample in a study of a mutant IDH1 vaccine in newly diagnosed glioma (dated by TCRdb to the early 2020s). Library preparation employed the immunoSEQ multiplex PCR assay. TCRdb's version of the immuneACCESS table is confined to in-frame rearrangements and falls short of the full clone set. An unresolved V gene accounts for under half of the shortfall where checked; the remainder is of unknown origin. This sample holds some 60,000 clones; roughly 87% were observed only once. Around 4% of the sample goes to the ten largest clones. No antigen has been identified for these receptors. The sample's time point label, decoded: week 47, end of study. A 20-mer mutant IDH1 peptide at 300 micrograms in Montanide made up each vaccine dose, which was injected subcutaneously together with topical imiquimod. The material sequenced was PBMCs, taken from a glioma patient whose treatment included an IDH1 peptide vaccine. These receptors were obtained from a young man with glioma.

A single count supports this clone. The chain has TRBV15 and TRBJ2-5; either TRBD1 or TRBD2 may supply D (6 bases each). Trimming cost V 4 bases and J 4 bases, with 19 bases left between them. The CDR3 sequence is 16 residues long. Per germline, CDR1 LNHNV and CDR2 YYDKDF (reference sequence). The CDR3 is CATSMGGPTLGETQYF. CDR3 bases: TGTGCCACCAGCATGGGGGGCCCCACCCTGGGAGAGACCCAGTACTTC.

The gene calls are TRBV13 and TRBJ1-1; D may be TRBD1 (6 bases). The CDR3 is 15 residues long. The ends were cut back, 6 bases at V and 2 bases at J, with 16 bases in the middle. Germline V CDR1 and CDR2: PRHDT, FYEKMQ (reference sequence). CDR3 DNA sequence: TGTGCCAGCAGGATCCTCCAGGGGACCAACACTGAAGCTTTCTTT. Protein: CASRILQGTNTEAFF.

This clone was observed a handful of times. The chain links TRBV18 to TRBJ1-1, with D uncertain. The germline CDR1 and CDR2 sequences are KGHSH and LQKENI. The CDR3 runs 13 residues. Trimming cost V 2 bases and J 13 bases, with 17 bases left between them. The CDR3: CASSPSAYTSLFF. The CDR3 region has the DNA TGTGCCAGCTCACCATCAGCGTATACAAGTCTTTTCTTT.

The V call is TRBV6-1, the J call TRBJ1-5, with D unresolved. The CDR3 contains 12 residues. The V end lost 6 bases, the J end lost 6 bases, and 9 bases lay between the germline ends. Germline V gene lookup returns CDR1 MNHNS and CDR2 SASEGT. The CDR3 here is CASRMRAQPQHF. Here the CDR3 DNA reads TGTGCCAGCAGGATGAGGGCTCAGCCCCAGCATTTT.

Only a few counts were recorded for this clone. J is TRBJ2-7 and V is TRBV4-1; D remains ambiguous. Germline V gene data show CDR1 as MGHRA and CDR2 as YSYEKL. Trimming removed 1 base at V and 5 bases at J, with 15 bases between. The CDR3 is 15 amino acids. The CDR3 here is CASSQVSWVLDEQYF. Written as DNA, the CDR3 is TGCGCCAGCAGCCAAGTTTCCTGGGTGTTGGACGAGCAGTACTTC.

The chain couples TRBV14 to TRBJ2-2; tentative D call: TRBD2 (5 bases). Trimming removed 3 bases from V and 4 bases from J, with 15 bases in between. Germline CDR1 and CDR2: SGHDN and FVKESK. There are 16 residues in the CDR3. CDR3 bases: TGTGCCAGCAGCCAGCCCGTCATGGCGGGCACCGGGGAGCTGTTTTTT. This sequence encodes CASSQPVMAGTGELFF.

This clone occurred a few times. The V and J genes are TRBV5-1 and TRBJ1-1, with 7 bases identical to TRBD1. This CDR3 spans 17 amino acids. CDR1 and CDR2 from the germline V gene are SGHRS and YFSETQ. V dropped 4 bases and J dropped 0; count of bases not matched to a gene: 12. The CDR3 is CASSAGQLSIMNTEAFF. In DNA form, the CDR3 reads TGCGCCAGCAGCGCGGGACAGCTTTCCATTATGAACACTGAAGCTTTCTTT.

This chain joins TRBV13 and TRBJ1-4, with 7 nucleotides matching TRBD1. The V segment lost 5 bases and the J segment 4 bases; nucleotides outside the gene matches: 13. Per germline, CDR1 PRHDT and CDR2 FYEKMQ (reference sequence). There are 17 residues in the CDR3. The CDR3 loop reads CASSRTPLGDSNEKLFF. The CDR3 coding sequence is TGTGCCAGCAGCCGCACACCCCTTGGGGACAGTAATGAAAAACTGTTTTTT.

CDR3 amino acids: CASSLEQGGTEAFF. As DNA, the CDR3 is TGCGCCAGCAGCTTGGAACAGGGGGGTACTGAAGCTTTCTTT. The rearrangement uses TRBV5-1 and TRBJ1-1; 8 nucleotides align to TRBD1. With V trimmed by 0 bases and J by 5 bases, 3 bases remained unmatched. The CDR3 runs to 14 residues. The germline gives CDR1 SGHRS, CDR2 YFSETQ.

The genes are TRBV27 and TRBJ2-1; D perhaps matches TRBD1 (5 bases). With 1 base removed from V and 4 bases from J, the gap between germline ends came to 11 bases. Germline CDR1 is MNHEY and CDR2 is SMNVEV (reference sequence). This CDR3 has 15 amino acids. Here the CDR3 DNA reads TGTGCCAGCAGTTTATATCCCAGGGTTTACAATGAGCAGTTCTTC. This translates into CASSLYPRVYNEQFF.

The gene calls are TRBV7-9 and TRBJ2-5; TRBD1 matches at 9 bases. This CDR3 has 15 residues. V trimming: 3 bases; J trimming: 5 bases; junction bases outside the gene matches: 7. Germline lookup yields CDR1 SEHNR and CDR2 FQNEAQ (reference sequence). The CDR3 sequence: CASSFPGQGTETQYF. CDR3 nucleotide sequence: TGTGCCAGCAGCTTCCCGGGACAGGGAACGGAGACCCAGTACTTC.

CDR3 DNA: TGTGCCATCAGGGGGACGGACACCCCGAACCGAGCTTTCTTT. It is translated as CAIRGTDTPNRAFF. The chain is built from TRBV10-3 and TRBJ1-1, with a possible D match to TRBD1 (5 bases). CDR1 ENHRY and CDR2 SYGVKD come from the germline V gene. Trimming pared 6 bases from V and 10 bases from J, leaving 21 bases between. The CDR3 has 14 residues.

The chain links TRBV28 to TRBJ2-6; D possibly corresponds to TRBD2 (6 bases). Trimming stripped 6 bases from V and 3 bases from J, with 18 bases between. CDR1 and CDR2 from the germline V gene are MDHEN and SYDVKM. This CDR3 comprises 17 residues. As DNA, the CDR3 is TGTGCCAGCAGCAGAGCCCAGGCGGGGTTTGGGGCCAACGTCCTGACTTTC. Protein: CASSRAQAGFGANVLTF.